A selection of T cell receptor beta chains follows, all from one sample in a study of blood T cell repertoires in COVID-19. Clones were sequenced by immunoSEQ multiplex PCR, and TCRdb holds only the in-frame ones, with some missing. Of a few hundred thousand clones detected, around 89% appear once; the ten largest clones hold less than 15%. Sample: PBMCs or T cells enriched from blood (not recorded which). The source of these receptors is a man aged 30 to 39 who had been exposed to COVID-19. Each CDR3 is given with its conserved first and last residue. Fields, in order: D gene, J gene, V gene, clone size, CDR3 DNA, CDR3 protein. A D gene is named only where the DNA matches it firmly. Rows may omit the clone size; those that give it use once, few, many or a size class.

-	TRBJ1-3	TRBV9	-	TGTGCCAGCAGCGCATGGGGGCTGGGAAACACCATATATTTT	CASSAWGLGNTIYF
-	TRBJ1-2	TRBV14	-	TGTGCCAGCAGCCGCGACAGTAACTATGGCTACACCTTC	CASSRDSNYGYTF
TRBD2	TRBJ2-2	TRBV11-3	-	TGTGCCAGCAGCTTCGGGGACTATCCCGGGGAGCTGTTTTTT	CASSFGDYPGELFF
-	TRBJ2-4	TRBV11-2	-	TGTGCCAGCAGCTTCCAGGGGTCTCAGTACTTC	CASSFQGSQYF
-	TRBJ1-6	TRBV6-1	-	TGTGCCAGCAGTGACAGGGGTACGATTTCACCCCTCCACTTT	CASSDRGTISPLHF
TRBD1	TRBJ2-1	TRBV7-8	-	TGTGCCAGCAGCTTAGGATTTCCGGGACAGGGTTTCCTCGGTGAGCAGTTCTTC	CASSLGFPGQGFLGEQFF
TRBD2	TRBJ2-5	TRBV5-6	few	TGTGCCAGCAGGCCTGGGACTAGCGGGGCTCAAGAGACCCAGTACTTC	CASRPGTSGAQETQYF
-	TRBJ1-1	TRBV30	-	TGTGCCTGGAGTGATGGACAGCTAAACACTGAAGCTTTCTTT	CAWSDGQLNTEAFF
TRBD1	TRBJ1-6	TRBV6-5	-	TGTGCCAGCAGTTACACGGGACAGGGGAATTCACCCCTCCACTTT	CASSYTGQGNSPLHF
-	TRBJ1-2	TRBV12-3/TRBV12-4	-	TGTGCCAGCAGTTTATGGGGCGGCTATGGCTACACCTTC	CASSLWGGYGYTF
-	TRBJ2-1	TRBV2	-	TGTGCCAGCAGTGAGACTAGGGGCCCTGAGCAGTTCTTC	CASSETRGPEQFF
TRBD1	TRBJ1-1	TRBV19	-	TGTGCCAGTAGTATTTTAGGAAGTGGAACCAGGGGGCACGGGCCCACGTTGGACACTGAAGCTTTCTTT	CASSILGSGTRGHGPTLDTEAFF
TRBD1	TRBJ2-7	TRBV6-5	-	TGTGCCAGCAGTCCGGGACAGGGGGCGAGCCTCTGGCAGTACTTC	CASSPGQGASLWQYF
-	TRBJ1-4	TRBV19	-	TGTGCCAGTTCCCGACCAGGGATGGGGGAAAAACTGTTTTTT	CASSRPGMGEKLFF
-	TRBJ2-3	TRBV5-1	-	TGCGCCAGCAGTAGGAGGGACTTTGGATCAGATACGCAGTATTTT	CASSRRDFGSDTQYF
TRBD1	TRBJ1-1	TRBV19	once	TGTGCCAGTAGGGAACGACAGGGGGCCCTTTCTGAAGCTTTCTTT	CASRERQGALSEAFF
TRBD1	TRBJ1-2	TRBV12-3/TRBV12-4	-	TGTGCCAGCGCATCTACAGGGGCGTATGGCTACACCTTC	CASASTGAYGYTF
-	TRBJ1-5	TRBV28	-	TGTGCCAGCAGTGTGGGCCAGCCCCAGCATTTT	CASSVGQPQHF
TRBD1	TRBJ1-2	TRBV11-2	-	TGTGCCAGCAGCCCAGACAGGGTTGGGGGCTACACCTTC	CASSPDRVGGYTF
TRBD1	TRBJ1-2	TRBV7-9	-	TGTGCCAGCAGCCGGGACAGGGGGTTATATGGCTACACCTTC	CASSRDRGLYGYTF
-	TRBJ2-2	TRBV18	-	TGTGCCAGCTCACCCAGATTTTTAGCGGCCACCGGGGAGCTGTTTTTT	CASSPRFLAATGELFF
-	TRBJ1-2	TRBV6-5	-	TGTGCCAGCAGTTACTCGAACTCTTACTATGGCTACACCTTC	CASSYSNSYYGYTF
-	TRBJ2-3	TRBV9	-	TGTGCCAGCAGCGTAGCCCCCCAGGCAGATACGCAGTATTTT	CASSVAPQADTQYF
-	TRBJ1-6	TRBV20-1	once	TGCAGTGCTAGTCACGGCCAGGAATCACCCCTCCACTTT	CSASHGQESPLHF
-	TRBJ1-5	TRBV4-1	-	TGCGCCAGCAGCCAATTTGAGACAAAGGACAGCAGCAATCAGCCCCAGCATTTT	CASSQFETKDSSNQPQHF
-	TRBJ1-2	TRBV19	-	TGTGCCAGTACTACGAAGGGGCTACATCATGGCTACACCTTC	CASTTKGLHHGYTF
TRBD1	TRBJ1-5	TRBV7-9	once	TGTGCCAGCAGCGCGGGACAGGGGGACAATCAGCCCCAGCATTTT	CASSAGQGDNQPQHF
-	TRBJ1-2	TRBV4-3	-	TGCGCCAGCAGCCAAGATGTTTCGCAGGGTCGCATCGGCTACACCTTC	CASSQDVSQGRIGYTF
-	TRBJ2-1	TRBV6-1	-	TGTGCCAGCAGGGAAGACAACATTTTATCCAATGAGCAGTTCTTC	CASREDNILSNEQFF
-	TRBJ2-1	TRBV4-1	few	TGCGCCAGCAGCCAAGATCTGAAGGGTAAGGGGGAGTTCTTC	CASSQDLKGKGEFF
-	TRBJ1-2	TRBV11-2	-	TGTGCCAGCAGCTTAGAACCCATCGGCTACAGGGTGGAGGGCTACACCTTC	CASSLEPIGYRVEGYTF
TRBD1	TRBJ2-7	TRBV2	-	TGTGCCAGCAGACCGAGGACAGGAGAGGGAGTGGAGAGCTTC	CASRPRTGEGVESF
TRBD2	TRBJ2-3	TRBV7-6	-	TGTGCCAGCAGCTCGGGGGGTGGGGCAGATACGCAGTATTTT	CASSSGGGADTQYF
TRBD2	TRBJ2-1	TRBV27	-	TGTGCCAGCAGTTCTCCTAGCGGGGGGCGGTCCTACAATGAGCAGTTCTTC	CASSSPSGGRSYNEQFF
-	TRBJ1-1	TRBV9	-	TGTGCCAGCAGCGTAGACAGGGAAATTGGGGCTTTCTTT	CASSVDREIGAFF
TRBD2	TRBJ2-3	TRBV27	-	TGTGCCAGCAGTTCCGGGCCAAGCGGGGGCACAGATACGCAGTATTTT	CASSSGPSGGTDTQYF
TRBD1	TRBJ2-2	TRBV5-1	once	TGCGCCAGCAGTGGTGGGTGGACAGGGACCCTCACCGGGGAGCTGTTTTTT	CASSGGWTGTLTGELFF
-	TRBJ1-2	TRBV27	-	TGTGCCAGCAGTCTCGGGGTGCACTATGGCTACACCTTC	CASSLGVHYGYTF
-	TRBJ1-1	TRBV5-4	-	TGTGCCAGCAGCCGGGTCGGGGGCACTGAAGCTTTCTTT	CASSRVGGTEAFF
TRBD2	TRBJ2-2	TRBV7-2	once	TGTGCCAGCAGCTTAGCGCGTGGACTAGCGGGGGTTACCGGGGAGCTGTTTTTT	CASSLARGLAGVTGELFF
-	TRBJ1-5	TRBV7-6	-	TGTGCCAGCAGCTTAGGCAGGTCAACAATAGGGGCCCAGCATTTT	CASSLGRSTIGAQHF